These 8 T cell receptor beta chains were sequenced from one sample in a study of blood T cell repertoires in COVID-19. Clones were sequenced by immunoSEQ multiplex PCR, and TCRdb holds only the in-frame ones, with some missing. The repertoire holds just under 50,000 clones, with about 92% as singletons. The sequencing sample was made of peripheral blood. These receptors all come from a human donor in a cohort sampled during active COVID-19.

The genes are TRBV13 and TRBJ2-7; TRBD1 matches at 9 bases. The V gene's germline CDR1 is PRHDT and CDR2 FYEKMQ (reference sequence). The CDR3 sequence is 14 residues long. V lost 5 bases to trimming and J lost 5 bases; unmatched junction nucleotides: 7. The CDR3 DNA sequence: TGTGCCAGCAGCCCCGGACAGGGGTTACACGAGCAGTACTTC. This translates into CASSPGQGLHEQYF.

This clone was seen once. V gene TRBV7-3 combines with J gene TRBJ2-1; TRBD1 might be the D (5 bases). This CDR3 contains 13 residues. V gave up 3 bases and J gave up 8 bases, with 11 bases separating them. Germline loops: CDR1 SGHTA, CDR2 FQGTGA. DNA for the CDR3: TGTGCCAGCAGCTTCAACAGGCGAGATGAGCAGTTCTTC. Translation: CASSFNRRDEQFF.

The V gene is TRBV24-1, the J gene TRBJ2-5; TRBD1 aligns across 9 bases. The length of the CDR3 is 15 residues. The germline gives CDR1 KGHDR, CDR2 SFDVKD. Trimming at V came to 3 bases and at J to 2 bases, leaving 3 bases not matched to a gene. The CDR3 loop reads CATSDPGTGQETQYF. CDR3 coding DNA: TGTGCCACCAGTGATCCCGGGACAGGGCAAGAGACCCAGTACTTC.

This sequence joins TRBV3-1 (or the pseudogene TRBV3-2) and TRBJ1-1, with 7 bases aligning to TRBD1. The CDR3 contains 15 residues. Trimming at V came to 0 bases and at J to 7 bases, leaving 8 bases not matched to a gene. Germline-derived CDR1 and CDR2 are LGHDT and YNNKEL (reference sequence). CDR3: CASSQDQTGSREAFF. The CDR3 nucleotides read TGTGCCAGCAGCCAAGACCAGACAGGGTCGCGTGAAGCTTTCTTT.

This sequence joins TRBV7-8 and TRBJ1-5; 7 nucleotides line up with TRBD1. The CDR3 is 16 amino acids. V lost 3 bases and J lost 2; bases outside the gene matches: 7. The V gene's germline CDR1 is SGHVS and CDR2 FQNEAQ. CDR3 region: CASSFTGARGNQPQHF. The DNA of the CDR3 is TGTGCCAGCAGCTTCACAGGGGCTCGAGGCAATCAGCCCCAGCATTTT.

V usage is TRBV3-1 (or the pseudogene TRBV3-2) and J usage is TRBJ2-7; 9 bases match TRBD2. The CDR3 is 15 amino acids. V lost 0 bases and J lost 3; bases outside the gene matches: 3. Germline CDR1 is LGHDT and CDR2 is YNNKEL (reference sequence). In DNA form, the CDR3 reads TGTGCCAGCAGCCAAGACGGTAGCGGGAGCTACGAGCAGTACTTC. As protein: CASSQDGSGSYEQYF.

The chain uses TRBV12-3 or TRBV12-4 and TRBJ1-2; no definite D call. The CDR3 spans 13 residues. V lost 1 base, J lost 2 bases, and 5 bases lay in between. The CDR3 DNA is TGTGCCAGCAGTTTAGTCTTCAACTATGGCTACACCTTC. This encodes CASSLVFNYGYTF.

The chain carries TRBV7-2 and TRBJ2-7; D unresolved. In germline, CDR1 is SGHTA, CDR2 FQGNSA. The CDR3 is 15 amino acids. Trimming took off 1 base at V and 0 bases at J, with 10 bases between the two ends. DNA for the CDR3: TGTGCCAGCAGCTTAGGAGGAGCGAGCTCCTACGAGCAGTACTTC. Amino acid sequence: CASSLGGASSYEQYF.